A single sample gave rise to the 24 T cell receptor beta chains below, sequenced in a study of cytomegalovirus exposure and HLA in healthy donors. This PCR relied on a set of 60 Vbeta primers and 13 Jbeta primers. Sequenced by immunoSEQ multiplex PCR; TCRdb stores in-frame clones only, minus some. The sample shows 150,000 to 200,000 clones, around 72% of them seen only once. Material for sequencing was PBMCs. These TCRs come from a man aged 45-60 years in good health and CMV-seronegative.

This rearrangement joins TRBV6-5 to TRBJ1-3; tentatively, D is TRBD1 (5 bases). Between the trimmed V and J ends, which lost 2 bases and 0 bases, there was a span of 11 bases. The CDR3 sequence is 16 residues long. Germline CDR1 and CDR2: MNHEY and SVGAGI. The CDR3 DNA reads TGTGCCAGCAGTTACCGACGGGGGATCTCTGGAAACACCATATATTTT. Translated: CASSYRRGISGNTIYF.

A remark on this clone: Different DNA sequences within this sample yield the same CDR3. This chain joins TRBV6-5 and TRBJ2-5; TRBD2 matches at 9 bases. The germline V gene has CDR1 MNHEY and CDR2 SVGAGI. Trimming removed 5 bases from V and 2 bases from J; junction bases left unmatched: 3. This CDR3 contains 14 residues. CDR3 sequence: CASSPGLAQETQYF. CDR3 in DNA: TGTGCCAGCAGTCCCGGACTAGCGCAAGAGACCCAGTACTTC.

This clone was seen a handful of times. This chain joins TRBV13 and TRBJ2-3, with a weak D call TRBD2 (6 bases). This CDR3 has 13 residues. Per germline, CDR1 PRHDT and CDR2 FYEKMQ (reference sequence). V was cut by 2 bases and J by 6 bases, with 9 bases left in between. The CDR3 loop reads CASSLTRGDTQYF. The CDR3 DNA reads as TGTGCCAGCAGCTTAACCCGGGGGGATACGCAGTATTTT.

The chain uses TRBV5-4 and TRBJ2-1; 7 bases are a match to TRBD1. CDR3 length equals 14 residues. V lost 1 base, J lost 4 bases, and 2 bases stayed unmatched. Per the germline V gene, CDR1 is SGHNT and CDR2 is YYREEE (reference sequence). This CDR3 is CASSLPGGYNEQFF. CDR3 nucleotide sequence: TGTGCCAGCAGCTTGCCAGGGGGATACAATGAGCAGTTCTTC.

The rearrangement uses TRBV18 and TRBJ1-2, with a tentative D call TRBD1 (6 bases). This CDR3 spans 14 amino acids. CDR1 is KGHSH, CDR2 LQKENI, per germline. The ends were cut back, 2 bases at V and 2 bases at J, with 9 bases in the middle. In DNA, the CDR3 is TGTGCCAGCTCACCAGACAGGTCCAACTATGGCTACACCTTC. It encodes CASSPDRSNYGYTF.

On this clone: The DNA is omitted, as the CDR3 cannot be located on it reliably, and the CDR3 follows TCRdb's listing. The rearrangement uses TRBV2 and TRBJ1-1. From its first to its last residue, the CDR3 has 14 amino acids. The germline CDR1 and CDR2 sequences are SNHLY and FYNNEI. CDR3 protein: CASRGLSGRTEAFF.

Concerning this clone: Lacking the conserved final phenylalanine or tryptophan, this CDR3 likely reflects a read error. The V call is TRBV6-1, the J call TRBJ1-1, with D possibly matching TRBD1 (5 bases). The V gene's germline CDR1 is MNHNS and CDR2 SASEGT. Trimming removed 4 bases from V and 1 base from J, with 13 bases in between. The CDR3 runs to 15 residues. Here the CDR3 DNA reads TGTGCCAGCAGTGTGTCGGGAGGGACGAACACTGAAGCTTTCCTT. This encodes CASSVSGGTNTEAFL.

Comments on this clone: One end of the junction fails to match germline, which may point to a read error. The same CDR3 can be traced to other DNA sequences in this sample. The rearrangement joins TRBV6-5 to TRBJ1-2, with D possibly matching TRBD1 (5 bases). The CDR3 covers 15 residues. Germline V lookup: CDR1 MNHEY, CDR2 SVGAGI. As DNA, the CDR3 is TGTGCTAGCAGTTACGACAGCTCCTTTAACTATGGCTACACCTTC. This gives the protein CASSYDSSFNYGYTF.

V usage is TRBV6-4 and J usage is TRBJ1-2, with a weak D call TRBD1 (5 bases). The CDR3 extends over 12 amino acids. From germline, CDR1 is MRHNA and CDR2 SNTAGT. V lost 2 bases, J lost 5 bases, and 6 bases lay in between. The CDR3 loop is CASSDRGYGYTF. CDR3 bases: TGTGCCAGCAGTGACAGGGGATATGGCTACACCTTC.

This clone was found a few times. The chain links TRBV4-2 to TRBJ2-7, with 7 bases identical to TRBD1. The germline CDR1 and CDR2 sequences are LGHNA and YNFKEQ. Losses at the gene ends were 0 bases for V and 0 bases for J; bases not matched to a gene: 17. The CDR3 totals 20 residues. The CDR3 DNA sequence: TGTGCCAGCAGCCAAGATCAAGGGACAGATATTTCCTTTTACTCCTACGAGCAGTACTTC. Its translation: CASSQDQGTDISFYSYEQYF.

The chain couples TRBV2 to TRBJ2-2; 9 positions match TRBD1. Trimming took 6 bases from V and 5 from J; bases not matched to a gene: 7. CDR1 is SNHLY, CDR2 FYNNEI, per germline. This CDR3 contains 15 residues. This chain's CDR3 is CASSPDRGGTGELFF. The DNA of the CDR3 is TGTGCCAGCAGCCCAGACAGGGGGGGTACCGGGGAGCTGTTTTTT. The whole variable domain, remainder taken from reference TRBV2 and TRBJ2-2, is EPEVTQTPSHQVTQMGQEVILRCVPISNHLYFYWYRQILGQKVEFLVSFYNNEISEKSEIFDDQFSVERPDGSNFTLKIRSTKLEDSAMYFCASSPDRGGTGELFFGEGSRLTVL.

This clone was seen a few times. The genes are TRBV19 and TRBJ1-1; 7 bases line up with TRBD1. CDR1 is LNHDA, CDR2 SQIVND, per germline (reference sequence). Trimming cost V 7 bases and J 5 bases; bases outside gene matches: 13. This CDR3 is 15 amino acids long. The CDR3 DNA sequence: TGTGCCAGTATCCAGACAGGGACGGTGAGAACTGAAGCTTTCTTT. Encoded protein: CASIQTGTVRTEAFF.

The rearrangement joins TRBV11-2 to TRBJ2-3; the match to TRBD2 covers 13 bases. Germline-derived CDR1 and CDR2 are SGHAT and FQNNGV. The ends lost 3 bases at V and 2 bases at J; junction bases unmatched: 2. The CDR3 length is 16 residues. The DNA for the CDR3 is TGTGCCAGCAGCTTTACTAGCGGGGGGGCCACAGATACGCAGTATTTT. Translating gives CASSFTSGGATDTQYF. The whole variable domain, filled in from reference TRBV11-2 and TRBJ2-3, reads EAGVAQSPRYKIIEKRQSVAFWCNPISGHATLYWYQQILGQGPKLLIQFQNNGVVDDSQLPKDRFSAERLKGVDSTLKIQPAKLEDSAVYLCASSFTSGGATDTQYFGPGTRLTVL.

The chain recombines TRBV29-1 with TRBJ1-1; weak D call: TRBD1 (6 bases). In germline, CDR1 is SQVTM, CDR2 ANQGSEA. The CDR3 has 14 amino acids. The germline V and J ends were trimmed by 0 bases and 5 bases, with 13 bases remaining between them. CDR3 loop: CSVEDRRGLTEAFF. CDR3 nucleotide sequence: TGCAGCGTTGAAGATCGAAGGGGGTTGACTGAAGCTTTCTTT. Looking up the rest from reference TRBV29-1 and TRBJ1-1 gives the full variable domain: SAVISQKPSRDICQRGTSLTIQCQVDSQVTMMFWYRQQPGQSLTLIATANQGSEATYESGFVIDKFPISRPNLTFSTLTVSNMSPEDSSIYLCSVEDRRGLTEAFFGQGTRLTVV.

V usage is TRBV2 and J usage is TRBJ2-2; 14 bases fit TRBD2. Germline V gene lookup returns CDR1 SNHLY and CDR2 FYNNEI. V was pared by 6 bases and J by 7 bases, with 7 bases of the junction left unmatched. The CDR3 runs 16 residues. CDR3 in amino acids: CASSPTGLAGGGELFF. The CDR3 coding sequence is TGTGCCAGCAGCCCAACCGGACTAGCGGGGGGCGGGGAGCTGTTTTTT.

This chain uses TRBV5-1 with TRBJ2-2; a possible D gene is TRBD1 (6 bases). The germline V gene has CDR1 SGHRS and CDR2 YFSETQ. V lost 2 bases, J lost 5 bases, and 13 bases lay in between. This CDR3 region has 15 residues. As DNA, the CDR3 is TGCGCCAGCAGCTTTTCAGGGGACCCAACCGGGGAGCTGTTTTTT. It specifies CASSFSGDPTGELFF.

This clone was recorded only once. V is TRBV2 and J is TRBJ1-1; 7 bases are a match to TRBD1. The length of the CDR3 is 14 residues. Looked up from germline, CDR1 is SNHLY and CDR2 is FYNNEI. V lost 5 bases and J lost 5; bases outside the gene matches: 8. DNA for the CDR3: TGTGCCAGCAGTAGCACAGGGGCGAGAACTGAAGCTTTCTTT. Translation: CASSSTGARTEAFF.

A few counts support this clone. The CDR3 protein is CASSFAPGQNSHEQYF. CDR3 DNA: TGTGCCAGCAGCTTCGCCCCGGGACAGAATTCCCACGAGCAGTACTTC. The chain uses TRBV7-9 and TRBJ2-7, with 7 bases identical to TRBD1. The CDR3 contains 16 residues. After removal of 3 bases from V and 5 bases from J, the junction contained 13 bases not matched to a gene. Germline CDR1 and CDR2: SEHNR and FQNEAQ (reference sequence).

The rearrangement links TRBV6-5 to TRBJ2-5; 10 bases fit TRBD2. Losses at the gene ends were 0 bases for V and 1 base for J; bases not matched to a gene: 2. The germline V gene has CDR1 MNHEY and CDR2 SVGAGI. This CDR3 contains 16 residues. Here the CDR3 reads CASSYSASGGQETQYF. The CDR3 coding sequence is TGTGCCAGCAGTTACTCGGCTAGCGGGGGCCAAGAGACCCAGTACTTC.

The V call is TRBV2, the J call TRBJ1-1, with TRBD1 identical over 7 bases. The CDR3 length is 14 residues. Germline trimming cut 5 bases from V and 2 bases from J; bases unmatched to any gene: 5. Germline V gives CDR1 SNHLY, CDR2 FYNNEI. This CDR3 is CASSQDRVNTEAFF. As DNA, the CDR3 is TGTGCCAGCAGTCAAGACAGGGTAAACACTGAAGCTTTCTTT.

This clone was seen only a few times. The CDR3 nucleotides read TGTGCCAGCAGGGAGGACAGGGGGAGAACGGGTGAGCAGTTCTTC. Translated: CASREDRGRTGEQFF. The chain uses TRBV6-5 and TRBJ2-1; 10 bases are shared with TRBD1. The ends lost 6 bases at V and 9 bases at J; junction bases unmatched: 11. CDR3 length equals 15 residues. Germline CDR1 reads MNHEY; CDR2 reads SVGAGI.

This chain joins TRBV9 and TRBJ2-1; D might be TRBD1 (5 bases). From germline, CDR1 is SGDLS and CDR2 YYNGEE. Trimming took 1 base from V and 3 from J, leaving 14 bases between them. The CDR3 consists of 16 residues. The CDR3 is CASSVSDNLHYNEQFF. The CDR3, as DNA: TGTGCCAGCAGCGTATCGGACAATCTCCACTACAATGAGCAGTTCTTC. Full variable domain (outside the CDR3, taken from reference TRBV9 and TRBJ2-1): DSGVTQTPKHLITATGQRVTLRCSPRSGDLSVYWYQQSLDQGLQFLIQYYNGEERAKGNILERFSAQQFPDLHSELNLSSLELGDSALYFCASSVSDNLHYNEQFFGPGTRLTVL.

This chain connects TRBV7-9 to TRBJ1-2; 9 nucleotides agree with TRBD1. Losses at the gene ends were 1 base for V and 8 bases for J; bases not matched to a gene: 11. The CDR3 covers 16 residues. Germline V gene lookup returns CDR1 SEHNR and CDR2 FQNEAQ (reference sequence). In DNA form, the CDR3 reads TGTGCCAGCAGCTTAGAAGGATCGACAGGGGGTGGGGGCTACACCTTC. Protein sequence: CASSLEGSTGGGGYTF.

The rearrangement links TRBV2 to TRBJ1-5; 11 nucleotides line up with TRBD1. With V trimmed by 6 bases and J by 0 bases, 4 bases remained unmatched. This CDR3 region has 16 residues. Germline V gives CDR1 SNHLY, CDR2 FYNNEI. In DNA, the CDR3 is TGTGCCAGCAGGGATGGACAGGGGGCTAGCAATCAGCCCCAGCATTTT. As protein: CASRDGQGASNQPQHF.